These T cell receptor beta chains were read from a single sample in a study of OX40 agonist ivuxolimab in advanced cancers. This table comes from immunoSEQ multiplex PCR, and its TCRdb copy is limited to in-frame clones, with some not included. Altogether tens of thousands of clones are present, around four fifths being singletons, with the ten largest covering over 4.5%. Source: CD4+ or CD8+ T cells sorted from blood, taken in a trial of the OX40 agonist ivuxolimab. The source is an adult with an advanced solid tumor such as melanoma, head and neck, liver or kidney cancer. CDR3s include the opening cysteine and the closing phenylalanine or tryptophan.

J gene	V gene	CDR3 protein
TRBJ1-3	TRBV4-2	CASSQDRGQSGNTIYF
TRBJ2-7	TRBV7-9	CASSSNRGTSGSYEQYF
TRBJ2-7	TRBV4-3	CASSHSSGSYEQYF
TRBJ1-1	TRBV28	CASSFANEAFF
TRBJ1-2	TRBV18	CASSPPSGGYGYTF
TRBJ1-6	TRBV6-5	CASRRRTGDNSPLHF
TRBJ2-1	TRBV7-2	CASSLYGGRDEQFF
TRBJ2-1	TRBV18	CASSPTTGSYNEQFF
TRBJ2-2	TRBV7-9	CAEGADTGELFF
TRBJ2-1	TRBV18	CASSPRLAKGAYNEQFF
TRBJ1-2	TRBV7-3	CASSLRTGDGYTF
TRBJ2-1	TRBV5-4	CASSSSGGRDNEQFF
TRBJ2-7	TRBV9	CASSVEAGTYEQYF